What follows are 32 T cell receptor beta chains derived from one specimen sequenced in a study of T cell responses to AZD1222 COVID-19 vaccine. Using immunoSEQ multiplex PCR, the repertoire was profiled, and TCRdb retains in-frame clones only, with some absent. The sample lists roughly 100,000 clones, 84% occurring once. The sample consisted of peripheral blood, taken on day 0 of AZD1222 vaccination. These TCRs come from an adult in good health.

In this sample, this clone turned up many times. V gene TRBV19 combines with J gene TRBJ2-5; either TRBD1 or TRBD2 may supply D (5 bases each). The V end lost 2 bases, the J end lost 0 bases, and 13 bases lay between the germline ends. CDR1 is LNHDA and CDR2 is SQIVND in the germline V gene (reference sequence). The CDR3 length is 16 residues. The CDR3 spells CASSIRGAGYQETQYF. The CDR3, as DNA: TGTGCCAGTAGTATAAGGGGTGCGGGTTACCAAGAGACCCAGTACTTC.

In DNA form, the CDR3 reads TGTGCCAGCAGCTCCGACCTCGGGCACTATGGCTACACCTTC. This sequence encodes CASSSDLGHYGYTF. This chain joins TRBV7-2 and TRBJ1-2; D is ambiguous. With 4 bases removed from V and 3 bases from J, the gap between germline ends came to 12 bases. The germline V gene has CDR1 SGHTA and CDR2 FQGNSA. This CDR3 comprises 14 residues.

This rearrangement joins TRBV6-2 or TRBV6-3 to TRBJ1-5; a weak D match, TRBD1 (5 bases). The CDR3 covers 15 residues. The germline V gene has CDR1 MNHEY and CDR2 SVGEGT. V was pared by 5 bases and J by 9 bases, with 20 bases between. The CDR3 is CASSDPARGGGPQHF. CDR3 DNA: TGTGCCAGCAGTGATCCCGCGCGCGGGGGAGGGCCCCAGCATTTT.

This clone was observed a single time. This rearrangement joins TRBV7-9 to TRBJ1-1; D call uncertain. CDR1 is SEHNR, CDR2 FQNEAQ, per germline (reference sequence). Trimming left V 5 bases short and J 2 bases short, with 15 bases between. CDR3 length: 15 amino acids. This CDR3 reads CASSRRTEGNTEAFF. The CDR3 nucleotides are TGTGCCAGCAGCCGCCGAACTGAGGGAAACACTGAAGCTTTCTTT. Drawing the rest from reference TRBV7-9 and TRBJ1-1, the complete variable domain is DTGVSQNPRHKITKRGQNVTFRCDPISEHNRLYWYRQTLGQGPEFLTYFQNEAQLEKSRLLSDRFSAERPKGSFSTLEIQRTEQGDSAMYLCASSRRTEGNTEAFFGQGTRLTVV.

The CDR3 DNA reads TGTGCCAGCAGTCCCCCCGGACAGGGGGAAGCTTTCTTT. Amino acid sequence: CASSPPGQGEAFF. This chain links TRBV6-5 with TRBJ1-1; the match to TRBD1 covers 9 bases. Germline V CDR1 and CDR2: MNHEY, SVGAGI. The CDR3 is 13 amino acids. Trimming at V came to 5 bases and at J to 8 bases, leaving 6 bases not matched to a gene.

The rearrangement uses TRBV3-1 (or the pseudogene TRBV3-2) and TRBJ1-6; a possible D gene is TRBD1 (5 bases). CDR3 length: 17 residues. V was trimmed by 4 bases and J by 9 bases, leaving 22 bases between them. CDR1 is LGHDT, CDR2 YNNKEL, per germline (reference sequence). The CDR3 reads CASSPDRHPSPSSPLHF. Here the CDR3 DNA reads TGTGCCAGCAGCCCCGACAGACACCCAAGTCCGAGTTCACCCCTCCACTTT.

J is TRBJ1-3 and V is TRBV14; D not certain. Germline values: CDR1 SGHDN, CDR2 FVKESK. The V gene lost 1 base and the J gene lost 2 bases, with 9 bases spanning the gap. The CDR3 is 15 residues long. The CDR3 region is CASSQVQVPGNTIYF. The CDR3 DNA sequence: TGTGCCAGCAGCCAAGTTCAGGTCCCTGGAAACACCATATATTTT. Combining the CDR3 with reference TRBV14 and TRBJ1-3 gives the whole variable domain EAGVTQFPSHSVIEKGQTVTLRCDPISGHDNLYWYRRVMGKEIKFLLHFVKESKQDESGMPNNRFLAERTGGTYSTLKVQPAELEDSGVYFCASSQVQVPGNTIYFGEGSWLTVV.

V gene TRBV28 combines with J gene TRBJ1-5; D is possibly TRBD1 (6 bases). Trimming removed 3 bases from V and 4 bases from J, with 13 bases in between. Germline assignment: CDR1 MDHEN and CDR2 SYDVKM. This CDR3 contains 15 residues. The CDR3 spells CASSFPTGTNQPQHF. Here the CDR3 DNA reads TGTGCCAGCAGTTTTCCCACAGGGACTAATCAGCCCCAGCATTTT. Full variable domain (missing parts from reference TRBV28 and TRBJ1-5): DVKVTQSSRYLVKRTGEKVFLECVQDMDHENMFWYRQDPGLGLRLIYFSYDVKMKEKGDIPEGYSVSREKKERFSLILESASTNQTSMYLCASSFPTGTNQPQHFGDGTRLSIL.

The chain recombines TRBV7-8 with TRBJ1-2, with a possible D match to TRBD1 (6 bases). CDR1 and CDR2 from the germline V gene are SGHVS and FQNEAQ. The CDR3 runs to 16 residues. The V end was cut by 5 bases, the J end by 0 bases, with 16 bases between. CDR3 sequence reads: CASSPRGVVTNYGYTF. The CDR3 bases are TGTGCCAGCAGCCCGAGGGGGGTTGTGACTAACTATGGCTACACCTTC.

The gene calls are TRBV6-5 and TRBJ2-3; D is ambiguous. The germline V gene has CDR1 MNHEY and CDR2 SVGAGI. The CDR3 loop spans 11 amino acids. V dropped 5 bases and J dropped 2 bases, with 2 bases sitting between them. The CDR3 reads CASSNTDTQYF. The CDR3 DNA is TGTGCCAGCAGTAACACAGATACGCAGTATTTT.

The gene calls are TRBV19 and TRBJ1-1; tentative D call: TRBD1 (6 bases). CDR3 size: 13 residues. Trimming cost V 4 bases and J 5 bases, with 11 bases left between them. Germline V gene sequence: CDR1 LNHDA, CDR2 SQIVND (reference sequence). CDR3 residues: CASSTGVRTEAFF. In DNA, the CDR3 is TGTGCCAGTAGTACAGGGGTTCGAACTGAAGCTTTCTTT.

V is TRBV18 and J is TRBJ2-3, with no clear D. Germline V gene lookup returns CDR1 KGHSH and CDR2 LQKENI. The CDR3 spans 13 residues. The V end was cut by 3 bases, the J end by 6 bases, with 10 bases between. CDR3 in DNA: TGTGCCAGCTCACCCCAATCGATGGATACGCAGTATTTT. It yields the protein CASSPQSMDTQYF.

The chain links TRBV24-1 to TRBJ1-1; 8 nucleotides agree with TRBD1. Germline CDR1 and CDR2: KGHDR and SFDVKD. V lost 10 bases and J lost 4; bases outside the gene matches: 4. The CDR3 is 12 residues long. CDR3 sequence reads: CATQGAGTEAFF. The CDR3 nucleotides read TGTGCCACTCAGGGGGCGGGCACTGAAGCTTTCTTT.

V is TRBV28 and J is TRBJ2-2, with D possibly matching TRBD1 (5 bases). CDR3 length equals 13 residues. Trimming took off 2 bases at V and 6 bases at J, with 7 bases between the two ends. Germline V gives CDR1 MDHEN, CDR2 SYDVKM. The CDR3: CASSLQGAGELFF. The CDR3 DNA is TGTGCCAGCAGTTTACAGGGTGCCGGGGAGCTGTTTTTT.

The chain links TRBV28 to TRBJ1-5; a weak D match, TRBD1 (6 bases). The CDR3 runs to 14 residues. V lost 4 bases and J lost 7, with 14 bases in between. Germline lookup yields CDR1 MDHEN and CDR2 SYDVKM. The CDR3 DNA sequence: TGTGCCAGCAGTTCAACAGGGTTAGAGCAGCCCCAGCATTTT. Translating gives CASSSTGLEQPQHF. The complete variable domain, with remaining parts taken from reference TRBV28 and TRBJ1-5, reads DVKVTQSSRYLVKRTGEKVFLECVQDMDHENMFWYRQDPGLGLRLIYFSYDVKMKEKGDIPEGYSVSREKKERFSLILESASTNQTSMYLCASSSTGLEQPQHFGDGTRLSIL.

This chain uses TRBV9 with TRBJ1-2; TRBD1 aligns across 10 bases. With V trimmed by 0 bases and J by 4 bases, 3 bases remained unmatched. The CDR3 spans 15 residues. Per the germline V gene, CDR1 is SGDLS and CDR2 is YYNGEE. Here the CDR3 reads CASSVEGQGFYGYTF. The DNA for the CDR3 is TGTGCCAGCAGCGTAGAGGGACAGGGGTTCTATGGCTACACCTTC.

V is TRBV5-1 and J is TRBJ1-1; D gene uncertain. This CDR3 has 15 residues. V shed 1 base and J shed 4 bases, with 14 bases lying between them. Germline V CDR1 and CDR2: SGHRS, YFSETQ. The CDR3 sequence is CASSLFAGPSTEAFF. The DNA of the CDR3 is TGCGCCAGCAGCTTGTTCGCGGGCCCGAGCACTGAAGCTTTCTTT.

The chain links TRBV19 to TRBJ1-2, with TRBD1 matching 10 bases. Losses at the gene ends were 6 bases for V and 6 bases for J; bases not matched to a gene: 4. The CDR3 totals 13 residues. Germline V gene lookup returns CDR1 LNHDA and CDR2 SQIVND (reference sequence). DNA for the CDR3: TGTGCCAGTAGATCCGGGACAGGGGATGGCTACACCTTC. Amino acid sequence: CASRSGTGDGYTF.

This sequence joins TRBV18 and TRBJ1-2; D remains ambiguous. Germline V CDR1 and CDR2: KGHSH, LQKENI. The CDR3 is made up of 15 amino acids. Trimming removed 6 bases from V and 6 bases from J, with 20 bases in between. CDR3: CASSQTTVPADGYTF. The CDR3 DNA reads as TGTGCCAGCTCGCAGACTACCGTACCGGCGGATGGCTACACCTTC. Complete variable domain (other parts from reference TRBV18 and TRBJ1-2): NAGVMQNPRHLVRRRGQEARLRCSPMKGHSHVYWYRQLPEEGLKFMVYLQKENIIDESGMPKERFSAEFPKEGPSILRIQQVVRGDSAAYFCASSQTTVPADGYTFGSGTRLTVV.

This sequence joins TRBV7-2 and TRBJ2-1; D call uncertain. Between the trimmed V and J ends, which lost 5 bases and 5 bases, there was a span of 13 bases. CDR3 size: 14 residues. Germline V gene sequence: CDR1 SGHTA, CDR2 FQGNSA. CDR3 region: CASSPRLQNNEQFF. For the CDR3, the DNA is TGTGCCAGCAGCCCAAGACTGCAGAACAATGAGCAGTTCTTC. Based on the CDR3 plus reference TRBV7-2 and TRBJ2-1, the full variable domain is GAGVSQSPSNKVTEKGKDVELRCDPISGHTALYWYRQSLGQGLEFLIYFQGNSAPDKSGLPSDRFSAERTGGSVSTLTIQRTQQEDSAVYLCASSPRLQNNEQFFGPGTRLTVL.

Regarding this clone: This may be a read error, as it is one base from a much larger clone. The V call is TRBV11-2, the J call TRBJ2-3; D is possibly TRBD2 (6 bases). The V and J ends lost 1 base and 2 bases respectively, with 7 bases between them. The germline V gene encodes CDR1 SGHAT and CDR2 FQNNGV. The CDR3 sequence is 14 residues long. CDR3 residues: CASSLGTNTDTQYF. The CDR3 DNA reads TGTGCCAGCAGCTTAGGGACTAACACAGATACGCAGTATTTT.

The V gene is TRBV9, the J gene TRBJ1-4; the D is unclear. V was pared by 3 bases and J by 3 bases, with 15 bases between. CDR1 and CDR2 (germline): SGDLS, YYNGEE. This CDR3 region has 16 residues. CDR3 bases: TGTGCCAGCAGCGCACTATCGGGTAGGGCTAATGAAAAACTGTTTTTT. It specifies CASSALSGRANEKLFF.

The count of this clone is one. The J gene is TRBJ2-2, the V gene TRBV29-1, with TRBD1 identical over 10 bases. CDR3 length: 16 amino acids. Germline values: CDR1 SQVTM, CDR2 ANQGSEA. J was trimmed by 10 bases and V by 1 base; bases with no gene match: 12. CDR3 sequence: CSVEGRGTGVFQELFF. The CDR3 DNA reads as TGCAGCGTTGAAGGTAGGGGGACAGGGGTATTTCAGGAGCTGTTTTTT.

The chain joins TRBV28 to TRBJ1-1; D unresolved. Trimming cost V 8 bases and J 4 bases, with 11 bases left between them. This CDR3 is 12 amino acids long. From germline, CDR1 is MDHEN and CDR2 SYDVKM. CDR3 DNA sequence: TGTGCCAGCGACCGTAGCAGCACTGAAGCTTTCTTT. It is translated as CASDRSSTEAFF.

CDR3 sequence reads: CASSLTQDSYGYTF. The CDR3, as DNA: TGTGCCAGCAGCTTAACACAGGACAGCTATGGCTACACCTTC. J is TRBJ1-2 and V is TRBV7-6, with a weak D call TRBD1 (6 bases). V lost 2 bases and J lost 4, with 11 bases in between. CDR1 is SGHVS and CDR2 is FNYEAQ in the germline V gene. This CDR3 comprises 14 residues.

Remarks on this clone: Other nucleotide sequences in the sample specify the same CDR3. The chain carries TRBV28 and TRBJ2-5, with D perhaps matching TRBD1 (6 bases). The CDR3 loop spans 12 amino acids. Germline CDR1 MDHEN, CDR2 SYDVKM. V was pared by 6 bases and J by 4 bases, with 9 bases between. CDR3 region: CASSSGVETQYF. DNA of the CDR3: TGTGCCAGCAGCTCAGGGGTAGAGACCCAGTACTTC.

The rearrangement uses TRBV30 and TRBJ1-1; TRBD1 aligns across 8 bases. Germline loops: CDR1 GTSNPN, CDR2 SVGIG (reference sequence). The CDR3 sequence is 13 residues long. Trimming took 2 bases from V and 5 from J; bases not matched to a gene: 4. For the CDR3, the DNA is TGTGCCTGGAGTTCAGGGGGCAGAACTGAAGCTTTCTTT. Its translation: CAWSSGGRTEAFF.

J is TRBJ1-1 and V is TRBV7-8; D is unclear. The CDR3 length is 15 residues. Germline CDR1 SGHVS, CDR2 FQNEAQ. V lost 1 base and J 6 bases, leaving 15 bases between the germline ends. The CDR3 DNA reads TGTGCCAGCAGCTTAGTTGGCCAGTTCAGTTCTGAAGCTTTCTTT. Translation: CASSLVGQFSSEAFF.

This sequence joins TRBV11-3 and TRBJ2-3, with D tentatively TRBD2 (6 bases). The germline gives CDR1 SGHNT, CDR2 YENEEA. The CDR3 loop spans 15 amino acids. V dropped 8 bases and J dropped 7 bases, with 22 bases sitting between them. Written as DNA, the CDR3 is TGTGCCAGCTCTGATGGGCGGGGCGACGAAAATACGCAGTATTTT. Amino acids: CASSDGRGDENTQYF.

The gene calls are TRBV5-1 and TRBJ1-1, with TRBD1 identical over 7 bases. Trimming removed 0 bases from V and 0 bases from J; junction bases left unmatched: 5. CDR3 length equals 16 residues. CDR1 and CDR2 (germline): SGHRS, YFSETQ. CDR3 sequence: CASSLAPQGVNTEAFF. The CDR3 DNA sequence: TGCGCCAGCAGCTTGGCCCCCCAGGGGGTGAACACTGAAGCTTTCTTT.

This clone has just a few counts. The CDR3 protein is CASSHRGQNTEAFF. The CDR3 DNA reads TGCGCCAGCAGCCACCGGGGACAGAACACTGAAGCTTTCTTT. The genes are TRBV4-1 and TRBJ1-1; maybe TRBD1 (6 bases). Per germline, CDR1 MGHRA and CDR2 YSYEKL. The V and J ends lost 3 bases and 1 base respectively, with 9 bases between them. This CDR3 is 14 amino acids long.

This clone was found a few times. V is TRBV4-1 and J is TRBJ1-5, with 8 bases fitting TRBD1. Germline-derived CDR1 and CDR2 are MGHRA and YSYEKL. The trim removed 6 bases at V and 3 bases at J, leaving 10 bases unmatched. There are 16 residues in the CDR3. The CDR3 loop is CASSLTQGGFNQPQHF. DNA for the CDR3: TGCGCCAGCAGTCTGACACAGGGGGGATTCAATCAGCCCCAGCATTTT.